The entry below gives a single T cell receptor beta chain sequence along with its context. What it binds is not known. This sample was included in a study of T cells in Graves' hyperthyroidism and ophthalmopathy. This CDR3 spans 13 amino acids. Trimming stripped 3 bases from V and 2 bases from J, with 7 bases between. CDR1 MGHRA and CDR2 YSYEKL come from the germline V gene. Patients with uncontrolled infections, other autoimmune diseases, pregnancy or lactation were excluded. The TCR beta CDR3 regions underwent amplification using RNA transcripts as the source. HTBI primers were used for first-round RT-PCR of the TCR CDR3. TCRdb re-called the multiplex PCR reads through MiXCR, storing one row per CDR3 protein. Here the sample spans 640,000 or so distinct CDR3 sequences, approximately 15% being singletons. Whole-study findings and limits: Among thyroid clonotypes expanded above 0.001, most also appeared in blood.

The TCR comes from a woman in her thirties or forties with Graves' ophthalmopathy. Input material: blood. The chain carries TRBV4-1 and TRBJ2-5, with no clear D. The CDR3 nucleotides read TGCGCCAGCAGCCACCTGGGACAAGAGACCCAGTACTTC. It translates to CASSHLGQETQYF.